The rows below give T cell receptor beta chains drawn from one sample of a study of blood T cell repertoires in COVID-19. Only in-frame clones appear in the TCRdb table, and some are missing; sequencing was by immunoSEQ multiplex PCR. The sample lists 50,000 to 70,000 clones; around 92% were seen once. Sequenced input: peripheral blood. Every receptor here comes from a man in his 60s with acute or convalescent COVID-19. CDR3s include the opening cysteine and the closing phenylalanine or tryptophan. The order of the fields is D gene, V gene, J gene, clone size, CDR3 DNA, CDR3 protein. A D gene is named only where the DNA matches it firmly. Part of the rows lack a size; the others show once, few, many or a class for expanded clones.

>TRBD1|TRBV5-1|TRBJ1-1|NA
TGCGCCAGCAGCTGGGACAGTCACACTGAAGCTTTCTTT
CASSWDSHTEAFF
>TRBD2|TRBV29-1|TRBJ2-3|once
TGCAGCGGTAAGCGGGAGGGCCTAGTAGATACGCAGTATTTT
CSGKREGLVDTQYF
>NA|TRBV5-1|TRBJ1-1|NA
TGCGCCAGCAGCTTGGGTTCTATGAACACTGAAGCTTTCTTT
CASSLGSMNTEAFF
>TRBD2|TRBV6-1|TRBJ2-5|NA
TGTGCCAGCAGTGACGGGCTAGCTGTAACGGGGGGGAAGTACTTC
CASSDGLAVTGGKYF
>NA|TRBV4-2|TRBJ2-1|NA
TGTGCCAGCAGCCAAGATCGAGGTTACAATGAGCAGTTCTTC
CASSQDRGYNEQFF
>NA|TRBV20-1|TRBJ2-1|NA
TGCAGTGAGGGGTCAGGGGATGAGCAGTTCTTC
CSEGSGDEQFF
>NA|TRBV25-1|TRBJ2-7|NA
TGTGCCAGCAGTCGGACAGATTACGAGCAGTACTTC
CASSRTDYEQYF
>TRBD1|TRBV7-3|TRBJ2-2|NA
TGTGCCAGCAGCCCTAGACAGGGTAGTGCCGGGGAGCTGTTTTTT
CASSPRQGSAGELFF
>TRBD1|TRBV27|TRBJ2-2|NA
TGTGCCAGCAGTCCCCAAGGACAGGGGCCCCGCGGGGAGCTGTTTTTT
CASSPQGQGPRGELFF
>NA|TRBV2|TRBJ2-7|NA
TGTGCCAGCAGTGAGAGGGTCAACTCCTACGAGCAGTACTTC
CASSERVNSYEQYF
>NA|TRBV7-9|TRBJ2-1|NA
TGTGCCAGCAGCTTAGTTACTAGCAGGAATGAGCAGTTCTTC
CASSLVTSRNEQFF
>NA|TRBV28|TRBJ2-1|NA
TGTGCCAGCAGTTTCCCAGCGTTGAGCTCCTACAATGAGCAGTTCTTC
CASSFPALSSYNEQFF
>NA|TRBV9|TRBJ1-2|NA
TGTGCCAGCAGCGCCTCTGCTAGACCCTATGGCTACACCTTC
CASSASARPYGYTF
>NA|TRBV5-1|TRBJ1-4|NA
TGCGCCAGCAGCTTGCAGACTAATGAAAAACTGTTTTTT
CASSLQTNEKLFF
>TRBD2|TRBV7-2|TRBJ2-1|NA
TGTGCCAGCAGCTTAGCGGGAGGGCCCTACAATGAGCAGTTCTTC
CASSLAGGPYNEQFF
>NA|TRBV11-3|TRBJ1-1|NA
TGTGCCAGCAGCTTAGATCGGGGTGCCGAAGCTTTCTTT
CASSLDRGAEAFF
>NA|TRBV28|TRBJ2-5|NA
TGTGCCAGCAGAGAGACGGGCCCCCGGGGGACCCAGTACTTC
CASRETGPRGTQYF
>TRBD1|TRBV9|TRBJ1-2|NA
TGTGCCAGCAGCCGCGGACAGGGGAACTATGGCTACACCTTC
CASSRGQGNYGYTF
>TRBD1|TRBV28|TRBJ1-4|NA
TGTGCCAGCAGCGACAGGGGAAGAGAAAAACTGTTTTTT
CASSDRGREKLFF
>NA|TRBV5-8|TRBJ1-5|few
TGTGCCAGCAGCTTCAGGGATCAGCCCCAGCATTTT
CASSFRDQPQHF
>NA|TRBV9|TRBJ2-1|NA
TGTGCCAGCAGCGTCGACGGGGGACTTCACAATGAGCAGTTCTTC
CASSVDGGLHNEQFF
>NA|TRBV5-4|TRBJ2-1|NA
TGTGCCAGCAGCTTGTTCTCCCTAGGTGAGCAGTTCTTC
CASSLFSLGEQFF
>NA|TRBV6-2/TRBV6-3|TRBJ2-7|NA
TGTGCCAGCAGTTTTATAAACGGACAGTCCACAACCTTCTCCTACGAGCAGTACTTC
CASSFINGQSTTFSYEQYF
>NA|TRBV19|TRBJ1-3|NA
TGTGCCAGTAGTATGGTTCAGACAAGCTCTGGAAACACCATATATTTT
CASSMVQTSSGNTIYF
>TRBD2|TRBV30|TRBJ2-3|once
TGTGCCTGGGGTGGGACTAGCGGGAGCTCTAGCACAGATACGCAGTATTTT
CAWGGTSGSSSTDTQYF
>NA|TRBV28|TRBJ1-4|NA
TGTGCCAGCAGTCCCCCCCGCGGGGAGGGGGTTGAAAAACTGTTTTTT
CASSPPRGEGVEKLFF
>NA|TRBV6-1|TRBJ2-2|NA
NA
CASSSSRNTGELFF
>NA|TRBV6-5|TRBJ1-4|NA
TGTGCCAGCACTCGGTCAGTGCGGGAAAAACTGTTTTTT
CASTRSVREKLFF
>TRBD1|TRBV5-6|TRBJ1-1|NA
TGTGCCAGCAGCAAACCCGGGACAGGGTCCGCGAACACTGAAGCTTTCTTT
CASSKPGTGSANTEAFF
>TRBD1|TRBV11-2|TRBJ1-1|NA
TGTGCCAGCAGCTCCATACAGGGGCCCATGAACACTGAAGCTTTCTTT
CASSSIQGPMNTEAFF
>NA|TRBV28|TRBJ1-6|few
TGTGCCAGCAGTTTGAGGGAGAATTCACCCCTCCACTTT
CASSLRENSPLHF
>TRBD2|TRBV13|TRBJ2-1|NA
TGTGCCAGCAGCTTAGAGGGGACTAGATCCTACAATGAGCAGTTCTTC
CASSLEGTRSYNEQFF
>NA|TRBV11-1|TRBJ2-1|NA
TGTGCCAGCAGCCCGAATACTATCTCCTACAATGAGCAGTTCTTC
CASSPNTISYNEQFF
>TRBD1|TRBV24-1|TRBJ1-2|NA
TGTGCCACCAGTGATCCCCAGGGACAGGGGACGGATGGCTACACCTTC
CATSDPQGQGTDGYTF
>TRBD1|TRBV10-3|TRBJ1-2|once
TGTGCCATCAGTGAGGACAGGGGAGGTGGCTACACCTTC
CAISEDRGGGYTF
>NA|TRBV19|TRBJ2-1|NA
TGTGCCAGTAGCCCCGGGACTTACAGAAATGAGCAGTTCTTC
CASSPGTYRNEQFF
>NA|TRBV18|TRBJ1-4|NA
TGTGCCAGCTCACAATTGCGTAATGAAAAACTGTTTTTT
CASSQLRNEKLFF
>NA|TRBV28|TRBJ1-2|NA
TGTGCCAGCAGTTTTCGGGGTTTTAACTATGGCTACACCTTC
CASSFRGFNYGYTF
>NA|TRBV7-2|TRBJ1-3|once
TGTGCCAGCAGCTTAGAATCGGGCTCTGGAAACACCATATATTTT
CASSLESGSGNTIYF
>NA|TRBV28|TRBJ1-1|NA
TGTGCCAGCAGTTTAGGCAGGGGCGAAGCTTTCTTT
CASSLGRGEAFF
>TRBD1|TRBV7-9|TRBJ1-2|NA
TGTGCCAGCAGCTTCGGGACAGGGGGCTATGGCTACACCTTC
CASSFGTGGYGYTF
>NA|TRBV4-3|TRBJ2-2|NA
TGCGCCAGCAGCCGGTCTAGTGTCGGCACCGGGGAGCTGTTTTTT
CASSRSSVGTGELFF
>TRBD1|TRBV11-1|TRBJ2-7|NA
TGTGCCAGCAGCTTAGCGGGACAGCATGATCGGTCCTACGAGCAGTACTTC
CASSLAGQHDRSYEQYF
>NA|TRBV2|TRBJ2-1|NA
TGTGCCAGCAGGACCTGGGACACCGACCTCAATGAGCAGTTCTTC
CASRTWDTDLNEQFF
>NA|TRBV29-1|TRBJ1-5|NA
TGCAGCGTTGGAGGAGGGCAGAATCAGCCCCAGCATTTT
CSVGGGQNQPQHF
>NA|TRBV7-9|TRBJ1-2|NA
TGTGCCAGCAGCCAGAACACCGCTCACTATGGCTACACCTTC
CASSQNTAHYGYTF
>NA|TRBV7-8|TRBJ1-5|NA
TGTGCCAGCAGTCGTACGGGGGGCGCGGGATATCAGCCCCAGCATTTT
CASSRTGGAGYQPQHF
>NA|TRBV5-4|TRBJ2-5|NA
TGTGCCAGCAGCTTGGTACAGCTAGAGACCCAGTACTTC
CASSLVQLETQYF
>TRBD1|TRBV7-3|TRBJ2-3|NA
TGTGCCAGCAGCCCGGACAGGGGGAAGACAGATACGCAGTATTTT
CASSPDRGKTDTQYF
>NA|TRBV7-2|TRBJ1-5|NA
TGTGCCAGCAGCTTAGTAGGGGTGCGCAATCAGCCCCAGCATTTT
CASSLVGVRNQPQHF
>TRBD1|TRBV5-5|TRBJ2-7|NA
TGTGCCAGCAGCTTGGAAGGGACAGTCTCCTACGAGCAGTACTTC
CASSLEGTVSYEQYF
>TRBD1|TRBV5-1|TRBJ2-1|NA
TGCGCCAGCAGCTTGGCCGGGACAGGGACCGATGAGCAGTTCTTC
CASSLAGTGTDEQFF
>NA|TRBV6-2/TRBV6-3|TRBJ2-7|NA
TGTGCCAGCAGCTCCTCAAGGCGGCGACCTATATCGTGGTACGAGCAGTACTTC
CASSSSRRRPISWYEQYF
>TRBD1|TRBV5-1|TRBJ1-5|NA
TGCGCCAGCAGCCAACAGGGGGATAGCAATCAGCCCCAGCATTTT
CASSQQGDSNQPQHF
>TRBD2|TRBV7-2|TRBJ2-2|few
TGTGCCAGCAGCCCCGCGGGAGGGTTCGGGGAGCTGTTTTTT
CASSPAGGFGELFF
>TRBD1|TRBV27|TRBJ2-7|NA
TGTGCCAGCAGTTTGTCCGGGACAGGGGCCTACGAGCAGTACTTC
CASSLSGTGAYEQYF
>TRBD1|TRBV6-5|TRBJ1-1|NA
TGTGCCAGCAGTTACTCGCCAGGGGGCACTGAAGCTTTCTTT
CASSYSPGGTEAFF